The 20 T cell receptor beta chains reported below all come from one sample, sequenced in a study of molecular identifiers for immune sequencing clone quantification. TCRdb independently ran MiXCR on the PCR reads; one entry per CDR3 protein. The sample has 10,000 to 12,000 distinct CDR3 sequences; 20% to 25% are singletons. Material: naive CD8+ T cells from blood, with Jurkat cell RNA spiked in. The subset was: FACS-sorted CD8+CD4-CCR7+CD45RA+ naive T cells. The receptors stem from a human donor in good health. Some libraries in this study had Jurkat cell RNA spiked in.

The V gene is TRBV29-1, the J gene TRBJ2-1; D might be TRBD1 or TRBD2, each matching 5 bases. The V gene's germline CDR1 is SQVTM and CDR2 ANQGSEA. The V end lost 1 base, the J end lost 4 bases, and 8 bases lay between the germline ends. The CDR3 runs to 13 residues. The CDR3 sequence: CSVEAGLYNEQFF. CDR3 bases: TGCAGCGTTGAAGCGGGGCTTTACAATGAGCAGTTCTTC.

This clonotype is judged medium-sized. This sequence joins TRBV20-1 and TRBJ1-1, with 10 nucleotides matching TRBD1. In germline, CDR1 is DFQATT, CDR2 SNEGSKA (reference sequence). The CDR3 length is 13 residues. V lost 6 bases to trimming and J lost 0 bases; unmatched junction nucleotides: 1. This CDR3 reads CSAGQGVNTEAFF. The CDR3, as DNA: TGCAGTGCCGGACAGGGGGTGAACACTGAAGCTTTCTTT.

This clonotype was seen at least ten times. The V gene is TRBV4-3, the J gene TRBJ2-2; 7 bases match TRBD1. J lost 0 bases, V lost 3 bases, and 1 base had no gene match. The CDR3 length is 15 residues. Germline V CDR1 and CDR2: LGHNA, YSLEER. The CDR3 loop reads CASSHDRANTGELFF. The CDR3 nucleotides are TGCGCCAGCAGCCACGACAGGGCGAACACCGGGGAGCTGTTTTTT.

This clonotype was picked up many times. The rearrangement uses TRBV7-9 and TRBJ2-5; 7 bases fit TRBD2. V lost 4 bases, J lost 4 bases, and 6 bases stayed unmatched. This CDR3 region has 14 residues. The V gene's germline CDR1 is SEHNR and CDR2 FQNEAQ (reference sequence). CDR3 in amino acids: CASSSPTSSETQYF. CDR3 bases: TGTGCCAGCAGCTCACCGACTAGCTCAGAGACCCAGTACTTC.

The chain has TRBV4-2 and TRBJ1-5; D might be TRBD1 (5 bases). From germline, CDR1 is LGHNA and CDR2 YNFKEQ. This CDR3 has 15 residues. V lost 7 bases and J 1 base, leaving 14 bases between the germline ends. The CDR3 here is CASTPNQGSNQPQHF. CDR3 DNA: TGTGCCAGCACCCCAAACCAGGGAAGCAATCAGCCCCAGCATTTT.

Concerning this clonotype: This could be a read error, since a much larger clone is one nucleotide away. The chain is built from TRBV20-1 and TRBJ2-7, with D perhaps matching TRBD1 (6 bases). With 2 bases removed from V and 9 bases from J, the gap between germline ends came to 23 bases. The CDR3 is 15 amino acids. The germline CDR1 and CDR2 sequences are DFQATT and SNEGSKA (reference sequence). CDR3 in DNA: TGCAGTGCTAGAACCCGATACGGGGCCCTGGGGGCGCAGTACTTC. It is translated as CSARTRYGALGAQYF.

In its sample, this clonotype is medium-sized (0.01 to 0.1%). CDR3: CAWSIGNEQFF. CDR3 bases: TGTGCCTGGAGTATCGGCAATGAGCAGTTCTTC. The V gene is TRBV30, the J gene TRBJ2-1; D gene ambiguous. The CDR3 sequence is 11 residues long. Germline-derived CDR1 and CDR2 are GTSNPN and SVGIG (reference sequence). Trimming left V 2 bases short and J 6 bases short, with 5 bases between.

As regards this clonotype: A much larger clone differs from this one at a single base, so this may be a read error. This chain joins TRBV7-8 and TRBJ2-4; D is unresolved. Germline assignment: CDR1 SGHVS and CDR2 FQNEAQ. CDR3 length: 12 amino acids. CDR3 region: CTSTGAKNIQYF. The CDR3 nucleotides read TGTACCAGTACGGGCGCCAAAAACATTCAGTACTTC.

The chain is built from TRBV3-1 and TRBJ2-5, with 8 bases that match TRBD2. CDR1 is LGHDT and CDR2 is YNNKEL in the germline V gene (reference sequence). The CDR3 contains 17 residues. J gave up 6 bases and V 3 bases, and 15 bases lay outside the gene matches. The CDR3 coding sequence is TGTGCCAGCAGCCATCCCCCGGGAGCGCGGGGGGTCCAGACCCAGTACTTC. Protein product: CASSHPPGARGVQTQYF.

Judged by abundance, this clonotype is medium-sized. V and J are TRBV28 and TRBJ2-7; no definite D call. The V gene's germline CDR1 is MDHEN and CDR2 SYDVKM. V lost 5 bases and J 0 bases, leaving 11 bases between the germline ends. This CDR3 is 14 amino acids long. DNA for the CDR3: TGTGCCAGCAGTCCCCGAGCGATCTCCTACGAGCAGTACTTC. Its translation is CASSPRAISYEQYF.

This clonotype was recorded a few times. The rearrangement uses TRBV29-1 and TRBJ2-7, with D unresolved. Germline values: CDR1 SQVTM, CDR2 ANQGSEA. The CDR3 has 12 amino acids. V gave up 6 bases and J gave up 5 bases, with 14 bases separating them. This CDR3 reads CSVLISNNEQYF. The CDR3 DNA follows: TGCAGCGTCCTAATTTCGAACAACGAGCAGTACTTC.

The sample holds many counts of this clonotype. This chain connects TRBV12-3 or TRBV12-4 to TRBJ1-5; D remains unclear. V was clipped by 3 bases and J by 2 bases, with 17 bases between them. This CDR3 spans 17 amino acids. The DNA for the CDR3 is TGTGCCAGCAGTTTGAATCCTCGGCGGTCGGGCAATCAGCCCCAGCATTTT. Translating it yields CASSLNPRRSGNQPQHF.

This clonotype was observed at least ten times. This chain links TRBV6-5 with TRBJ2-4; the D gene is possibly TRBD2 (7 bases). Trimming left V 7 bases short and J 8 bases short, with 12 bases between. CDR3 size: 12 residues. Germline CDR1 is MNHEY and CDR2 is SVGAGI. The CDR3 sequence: CASKGGEDIQYF. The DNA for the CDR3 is TGTGCCAGCAAAGGGGGGGAGGACATTCAGTACTTC.

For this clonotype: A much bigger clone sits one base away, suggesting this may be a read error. The CDR3 region is CTSSTGGGTQYF. The DNA for the CDR3 is TGTACCAGCAGCACAGGGGGAGGTACGCAGTATTTT. The chain has TRBV7-9 and TRBJ2-3; 8 nucleotides agree with TRBD1. The germline V gene has CDR1 SEHNR and CDR2 FQNEAQ (reference sequence). CDR3 length: 12 residues.

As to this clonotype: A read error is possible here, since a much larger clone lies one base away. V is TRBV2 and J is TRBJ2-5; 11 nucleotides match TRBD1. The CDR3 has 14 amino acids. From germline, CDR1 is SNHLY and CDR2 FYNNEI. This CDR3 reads CASSFGTGGEPQYF. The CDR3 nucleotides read TGTGCCAGCAGTTTCGGGACAGGGGGAGAGCCCCAGTACTTC. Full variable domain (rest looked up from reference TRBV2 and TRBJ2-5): EPEVTQTPSHQVTQMGQEVILRCVPISNHLYFYWYRQILGQKVEFLVSFYNNEISEKSEIFDDQFSVERPDGSNFTLKIRSTKLEDSAMYFCASSFGTGGEPQYFGPGTRLLVL.

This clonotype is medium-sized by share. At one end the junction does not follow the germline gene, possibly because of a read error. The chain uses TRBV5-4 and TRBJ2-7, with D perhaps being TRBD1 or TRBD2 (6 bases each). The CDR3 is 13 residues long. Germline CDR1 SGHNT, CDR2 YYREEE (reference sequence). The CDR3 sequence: CASSSGEARTEIF. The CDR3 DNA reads TGTGCCAGCAGCTCGGGAGAGGCCCGGACAGAAATCTTC.

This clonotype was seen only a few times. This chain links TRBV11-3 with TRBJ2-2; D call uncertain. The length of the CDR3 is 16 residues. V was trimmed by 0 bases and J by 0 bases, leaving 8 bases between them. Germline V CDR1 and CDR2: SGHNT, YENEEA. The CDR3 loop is CASSLEASTNTGELFF. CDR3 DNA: TGTGCCAGCAGCTTAGAAGCGTCCACGAACACCGGGGAGCTGTTTTTT.

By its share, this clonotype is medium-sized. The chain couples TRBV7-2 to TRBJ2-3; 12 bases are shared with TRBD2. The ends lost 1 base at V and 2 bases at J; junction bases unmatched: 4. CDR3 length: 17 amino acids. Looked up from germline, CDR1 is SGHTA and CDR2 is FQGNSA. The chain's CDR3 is CASSLEGLAGYTDTQYF. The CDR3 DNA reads TGTGCCAGCAGCTTAGAGGGACTAGCGGGTTACACAGATACGCAGTATTTT.

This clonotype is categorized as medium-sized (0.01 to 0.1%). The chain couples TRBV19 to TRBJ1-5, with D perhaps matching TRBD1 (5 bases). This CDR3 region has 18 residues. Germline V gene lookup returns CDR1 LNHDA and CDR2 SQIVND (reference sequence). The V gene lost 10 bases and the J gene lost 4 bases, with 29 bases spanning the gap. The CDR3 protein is CATLGPRNNPAENQPQHF. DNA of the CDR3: TGTGCCACCCTGGGACCGCGGAATAACCCTGCCGAAAATCAGCCCCAGCATTTT.

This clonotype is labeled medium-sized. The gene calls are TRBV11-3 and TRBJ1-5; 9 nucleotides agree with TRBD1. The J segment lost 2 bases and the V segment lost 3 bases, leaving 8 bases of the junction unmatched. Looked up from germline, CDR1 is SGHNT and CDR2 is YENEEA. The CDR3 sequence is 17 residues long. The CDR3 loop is CASSFRPGQGGNQPQHF. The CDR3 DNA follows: TGTGCCAGCAGCTTTAGACCGGGACAGGGCGGCAATCAGCCCCAGCATTTT.